These 8 T cell receptor beta chains were sequenced from one sample in a study of blood T cell repertoires in COVID-19 (TCRdb year 2020). Receptors were amplified or captured by the immunoSEQ multiplex PCR assay. Imported from immuneACCESS, the table was reduced by TCRdb to in-frame sequences with V and J called. These copies leave out some clones; in studies compared against another copy, an unresolved V gene accounts for under half, and the cause of the remainder is not known. Within this sample are some 31,000 clones, with more than 85% of them counted one time only. The ten largest clones represent less than 5.5% of the sample. Sequences were obtained from peripheral blood. The receptors here all came from a human donor in a cohort sampled during active COVID-19.

This chain links TRBV5-1 with TRBJ2-3; a weak D match, TRBD1 (6 bases). V gave up 0 bases and J gave up 4 bases, with 9 bases separating them. The CDR3 length is 14 residues. Germline V gene data show CDR1 as SGHRS and CDR2 as YFSETQ. The CDR3 region is CASSLAQGPDTQYF. CDR3 DNA: TGCGCCAGCAGCTTGGCACAGGGCCCAGATACGCAGTATTTT.

This clone has only a few counts. The V and J genes are TRBV2 and TRBJ1-6, with TRBD1 identical over 8 bases. The V segment lost 2 bases and the J segment 9 bases; nucleotides outside the gene matches: 12. Germline V gene data show CDR1 as SNHLY and CDR2 as FYNNEI. The CDR3 loop spans 17 amino acids. In nucleotides, the CDR3 is TGTGCCAGCAGTGAAATGATTGCCGGGACAGGCTCTTCACCCCTCCACTTT. Amino acids: CASSEMIAGTGSSPLHF.

The chain combines TRBV7-9 with TRBJ2-7; D remains ambiguous. Trimming took 0 bases from V and 2 from J, leaving 8 bases between them. This CDR3 region has 14 residues. CDR1 SEHNR and CDR2 FQNEAQ come from the germline V gene (reference sequence). The CDR3 loop reads CASSLAQNPYEQYF. CDR3 sequence (DNA): TGTGCCAGCAGCTTAGCGCAGAACCCCTACGAGCAGTACTTC.

The genes are TRBV19 and TRBJ1-3; 7 bases match TRBD1. Trimming at V came to 4 bases and at J to 5 bases, leaving 5 bases not matched to a gene. The CDR3 totals 14 residues. CDR1 is LNHDA and CDR2 is SQIVND in the germline V gene (reference sequence). The CDR3 DNA sequence: TGTGCCAGTAGTAGCCGACAGGGAAGAAACACCATATATTTT. It specifies CASSSRQGRNTIYF.

This clone was seen a single time. V gene TRBV7-8 combines with J gene TRBJ2-2; D not resolved. CDR3 length equals 17 residues. CDR1 SGHVS and CDR2 FQNEAQ come from the germline V gene. V was shortened by 1 base and J by 1 base, with 13 bases between the two germline ends. As DNA, the CDR3 is TGTGCCAGCAGCTTAGACCGGCCGACACTGAACACCGGGGAGCTGTTTTTT. It is translated as CASSLDRPTLNTGELFF.

The table lists this clone with a count of one. V and J are TRBV6-2 or TRBV6-3 and TRBJ2-5; D might be TRBD2 (5 bases). This CDR3 has 17 amino acids. V gave up 2 bases and J gave up 1 base, with 17 bases separating them. Germline V gene sequence: CDR1 MNHEY, CDR2 SVGEGT. The CDR3 DNA is TGTGCCAGCAGTTACAACCCCAAGGACTCCCCCCAAGAGACCCAGTACTTC. It is translated as CASSYNPKDSPQETQYF.

This clone was counted between two and nine times. The chain combines TRBV25-1 with TRBJ2-3, with D maybe TRBD1 (6 bases). Germline CDR1 and CDR2: MGHDK and SYGVNS. The V and J ends lost 8 bases and 2 bases respectively, with 17 bases between them. This CDR3 contains 15 residues. CDR3 residues: CASATNRDLTDTQYF. CDR3 nucleotide sequence: TGTGCCAGCGCAACCAACAGGGACCTCACAGATACGCAGTATTTT. The whole variable domain, remainder taken from reference TRBV25-1 and TRBJ2-3, is EADIYQTPRYLVIGTGKKITLECSQTMGHDKMYWYQQDPGMELHLIHYSYGVNSTEKGDLSSESTVSRIRTEHFPLTLESARPSHTSQYLCASATNRDLTDTQYFGPGTRLTVL.

The V gene is TRBV11-3, the J gene TRBJ2-3; 10 positions agree with TRBD1. CDR3 length equals 15 residues. With 5 bases clipped from V and 6 bases from J, the junction kept 8 bases outside the gene matches. CDR1 and CDR2 from the germline V gene are SGHNT and YENEEA. Here the CDR3 DNA reads TGTGCCAGCAGCGCCCAGGACAGGGGGACGGATACGCAGTATTTT. As protein: CASSAQDRGTDTQYF.